The T cell receptor (beta chain) described here comes from a study of cytomegalovirus exposure and HLA in healthy donors (TCRdb year 2017). A note on the overall study: According to an earlier analysis of a few hundred of the donors, about 190 million T cells yielded 117 million unique TCR beta sequences and about 300 Gb of sequence data. About 310 gigabases of sequencing data and tens of millions of unique TCR sequences were included in an early release covering roughly 600 HLA-typed donors. Of the 300 to 400 genotyped donors, around 81% fell in the genetic ancestry cluster associated with self-reported Caucasian donors. The aim of the study was to test whether cataloging public T cell receptors could identify signatures of past pathogen exposure. The T cell repertoires of around 730 subjects were profiled by immunosequencing and related to cytomegalovirus serostatus. Besides the first cohort of around 700 subjects, a separate validation cohort made up of 120 different subjects was used. The study combined high-throughput TCR immunosequencing, statistical association of individual TCRs with disease status, and machine learning to predict cytomegalovirus infection status. To study patterns of TCR occurrence, a later analysis re-analyzed previously published TCR beta repertoires from around 670 donors and added high-resolution HLA genotyping. Rather than using new phenotypic data, the later analysis identified candidate immune exposures from TCR beta sequences and from how often those sequences occurred across donors. An earlier analysis of 587 of the donors applied high-throughput TCR beta sequencing to assess whether each TCR beta V gene segment acted as functional or pseudogenic. Alongside the repertoire data, information on donor age, sex, ethnicity and CMV serostatus was compiled. In a later genetic analysis, genome-wide SNP genotypes for about 55% of the roughly 700 donors were used, and that subset was treated as a discovery cohort. All discovery cohort repertoires had been generated on a single sequencing platform. Class I and class II HLA loci were covered by the typing at four-digit resolution. Typing coverage differed by locus: A, B, C, DRB1 and DQB1 were typed in about 629-640 donors, DQA1 in roughly 500, DPA1 in around 600, and DPB1 in 400 to 480. Several DR-DQ haplotypes were handled as single units for association and clustering because linkage in the cohort was strong. Across under 500 genotyped donors of the cohort, an average of roughly 250,000 unique TCR beta nucleotide sequences per donor were sequenced, and roughly 20% of those sequences were non-productive. The full study reports these points: Presence/absence analyses assumed roughly uniform sequencing depth across donors, an assumption that may not hold. In a later genetic analysis, a missense DCLRE1C variant was associated with V-gene and J-gene trimming of TCR beta chains, and the association was replicated in an independent cohort. Correlated functional status among segregating V segments might reflect linkage disequilibrium, but an unknown experimental factor could not be ruled out. Most TCR sequences were observed very rarely across donors, whereas some public TCRs were present in many individuals. A further reported finding was that TCR beta sequences accurately predicted the HLA-A and HLA-B alleles for most subjects in the first cohort. Because counts were too low, seventeen rarely observed V segments, including chromosome 9 orphons, were left out of the earlier analysis of roughly 600 of the donors. A few of the identified cytomegalovirus-associated TCR beta chains were confirmed in vitro to be specific for cytomegalovirus antigens. Broadly in line with IMGT annotations, most TCR beta V segments showed up in productive rearrangements about 90% or about 30% of the time in an earlier analysis of several hundred of the donors. In the study, about 150 TCR beta chains were listed as associated with cytomegalovirus. A group of highly shared sequence variants was considered likely to be a technical artifact of the sequencing pipeline. Because the 87-base-pair reads could not distinguish some IMGT-functional V segments, including TRBV6-2 and TRBV6-3, those segments were excluded. The classifier was reported to diagnose cytomegalovirus status with high specificity and sensitivity in both the original cohort and the validation cohort. Because HLA typing was missing for some donors at each locus, association tests included only the typed subset. For the cohort, immune exposure information was limited to CMV serostatus. According to a later analysis, most CMV-associated TCR beta chains appeared to be HLA-restricted, and the HLA associations seemed to be driven largely by CMV exposure. A later analysis found that HLA-associated TCR beta chains were more clonally expanded and had lower generation probabilities than equally common non-associated chains. A later analysis associated about 17,000 TCR beta sequences with specific HLA alleles at a false discovery rate of 0.05. In a later analysis, TCR association rates were found to vary across HLA loci, with the most associated TCRs seen for DRB1 alleles and the fewest for HLA-C alleles. A later genetic analysis reported fewer N-insertions in productive TCRs among donors in an Asian-associated ancestry cluster than the roughly 700-donor mean. When HLA alleles, especially DR and DQ, strongly co-occurred, TCR associations were difficult to assign to individual alleles. The authors suggested that the approach could potentially be extended to other disease states and immunological phenotypes. This cohort had only TCR beta chains sequenced, and the lack of alpha or paired-chain data limited which features could be detected. According to a later analysis, parvovirus B19, influenza, CMV and Epstein-Barr virus appeared linked to several top co-occurrence clusters.

As to this clone: Which antigen it targets is not known. No base qualities exist here, and no much larger clone lies one base off it.

CDR1 and CDR2 (KGHSH, LQKENI) derive from the germline V gene. The germline ends are 11 bases apart after V is trimmed by 5 bases and J by 7 bases. There are 12 amino acids in the CDR3, from cysteine to phenylalanine inclusive. Only the CDR3 DNA stays, 36 bases, in frame from base 1. In total, around 600 healthy bone marrow donors made up the cohort. At the time of sampling, every cohort member was nominally healthy, though immune exposures that went unrecorded were likely present. The donor was CMV seropositive and belonged to the group of over 250 seropositive cohort members. A peripheral blood sample was provided by each donor, and peripheral blood mononuclear cells were used for TCR beta sequencing. The Qiagen DNeasy Blood Extraction Kit was used to extract genomic DNA from the blood cell samples. The library was generated by the immunoSEQ multiplex PCR assay. For the multiplex PCR, a mixture combining 60 forward primers for TCR Vbeta segments and 13 reverse primers for TCR Jbeta segments was used. Amplification of the CDR3 region of rearranged TCR beta genes was performed with a multiplex PCR assay on genomic DNA. The amplified TCR beta libraries were sequenced on the Illumina HiSeq System as 87-base-pair reads. On the study's bioinformatics: In a later analysis, roughly 80 million unique TCR beta chains were counted across the approximately 640 repertoires, and about 9.9 million of these chains were shared by at least two donors. A nearest-neighbor algorithm error-corrected the raw reads and collapsed the reads into unique sequences, merging closely related sequences to remove PCR and sequencing errors. CDR3 sequences were aligned to IMGT reference sequences to assign V, D and J gene segments. Each retained sequence needed at least a six-nucleotide match to both a V gene segment and a J gene segment. Rearrangements were classified as productive when the CDR3 lacked stop codons and remained in frame with V and J, and all other rearrangements were classified as non-productive. Following IMGT convention, CDR3 was defined as the stretch from the second conserved V-encoded cysteine up to the conserved J-encoded phenylalanine. The earlier analysis of about 570 of the donors excluded any sequence lacking an unambiguous match to a single V gene segment. An earlier analysis of 500 to 600 of the donors classified V segments as functional when productive rearrangements were above 56.7% and as segregating when the standard deviation between donors was above 5%. A statistical classification framework was developed to diagnose cytomegalovirus status using the catalog of TCR beta chain sequences. In a later analysis, V and J genes were assigned by comparing TCR nucleotide sequences against IMGT/GENE-DB human TR gene sequences. In a later analysis, CDR3 sequences and most-parsimonious VDJ recombination scenarios were assigned using the TCRdist pipeline. In a later analysis, each TCR beta chain was defined by its CDR3 amino acid sequence together with its V-gene family, and reads lacking a unique V-gene family were excluded. In a later analysis, 500 to 650 highly shared, low-generation-probability nucleotide sequences were removed to address suspected cross-contamination and a sequencing artifact. For each public chain, a later analysis derived a clonal expansion index from normalized ranks of inferred template counts within each repertoire. Generation probabilities in a later analysis came from a VDJ recombination model fitted to out-of-frame rearrangements, and those results were checked against IGoR. A later analysis scored TCR-TCR, TCR-HLA and TCR-CMV co-occurrence with hypergeometric tests, applying a repertoire-size bias correction to TCR pairs. In a later analysis, false discovery rates were estimated by permuting HLA or CMV assignments 20 times. In a later analysis, co-occurring TCRs were grouped with DBSCAN, and TCRdist sequence similarity was added when clustering was performed within HLA-allele-positive subsets. Repertoires with fewer than 30,000 or more than 120,000 public chains were left out of co-occurrence clustering, as were about 5 repertoires with anomalous nucleotide sharing. The source is immuneACCESS, and TCRdb retained only in-frame sequences with V and J called. Part of the clones is not carried over; for the studies checked, unresolved V genes explain less than half of this, and the remainder is unexplained. That table is the source of V, J and clone size, and D and trimming were worked out from the DNA. In this sample the table shows approximately 56,000 clones, roughly 72% of which occur a single time. In total, the top ten clones hold less than 25% of the sample.

The receptor's source is a woman between 45 and 60 years old in good health and CMV-seropositive. The chain uses TRBV18 and TRBJ2-5; the best D guess is TRBD2, with 6 bases matching. The sample was PBMCs. The nucleotide sequence is given as TGTGCCAGCTCAAGGGAGGCCGGGACCCAGTACTTC. Its protein reads: CASSREAGTQYF. With the portions outside the CDR3 filled from the reference TRBV18 and TRBJ2-5 genes, the complete variable region becomes NAGVMQNPRHLVRRRGQEARLRCSPMKGHSHVYWYRQLPEEGLKFMVYLQKENIIDESGMPKERFSAEFPKEGPSILRIQQVVRGDSAAYFCASSREAGTQYFGPGTRLLVL.